This entry is about one TCR beta chain. What it binds is not known. Different DNA sequences within this sample yield the same CDR3. Separate from the approximately 670-subject first cohort, the roughly 110-subject validation cohort was the one that the donors belonged to. The data belong to a study of cytomegalovirus exposure and HLA in healthy donors. Looking at the study overall: The roughly 130 validation repertoires, a later analysis reported, used the same platform as the roughly 660 repertoires from the first cohort. Study-wide results and limits: Per published reports, the classifier diagnosed cytomegalovirus status with high specificity and sensitivity. The study flagged around 160 TCR beta chains as cytomegalovirus-associated.

The data were produced by immunoSEQ multiplex PCR, yet TCRdb's version contains in-frame clones alone and is incomplete. The sample includes 150,000 or so clones, 70% to 90% of them seen just once. CDR3 size: 15 residues. Trimming removed 6 bases from V and 0 bases from J; junction bases left unmatched: 0. In germline, CDR1 is MNHNS, CDR2 SASEGT. Material: PBMCs. This TCR derives from a woman under 40 in good health and CMV-seropositive. The chain uses TRBV6-1 and TRBJ2-6, with 9 bases matching TRBD1. Written as DNA, the CDR3 is TGTGCCAGCAGGACAGGGGGCTCTGGGGCCAACGTCCTGACTTTC. This codes for CASRTGGSGANVLTF.